The 21 T cell receptor beta chains in this list originate from one sample, sequenced in a study of PD-L1 blockade in urothelial cancer. This sample's time point: peripheral blood 6 weeks after treatment start. Using immunoSEQ multiplex PCR, the repertoire was profiled, and TCRdb retains in-frame clones only, with some absent. The sample has tens of thousands of clones, roughly 80% seen once. This material consisted of PBMCs, taken around atezolizumab (anti-PD-L1) treatment. These receptors were collected from a man in his sixties or seventies with urothelial cancer.

This clone appeared a single time. The gene calls are TRBV2 and TRBJ1-5; the D gene is possibly TRBD1 (6 bases). Germline-derived CDR1 and CDR2 are SNHLY and FYNNEI. This CDR3 spans 15 amino acids. Trimming left V 3 bases short and J 6 bases short, with 15 bases between. This CDR3 is CASSEWGGAGQPQHF. Here the CDR3 DNA reads TGTGCCAGCAGTGAGTGGGGGGGCGCGGGTCAGCCCCAGCATTTT.

This clone has only a few counts. V gene TRBV25-1 combines with J gene TRBJ1-3, with D possibly matching TRBD1 (6 bases). Germline CDR1 MGHDK, CDR2 SYGVNS. V lost 3 bases and J 4 bases, leaving 13 bases between the germline ends. This CDR3 has 15 residues. The DNA of the CDR3 is TGTGCCAGCAGTGATACAGGGCGACCGGGAAACACCATATATTTT. It is translated as CASSDTGRPGNTIYF.

V and J are TRBV2 and TRBJ2-5, with TRBD1 identical over 9 bases. The ends lost 6 bases at V and 4 bases at J; junction bases unmatched: 9. The CDR3 has 15 amino acids. The germline V gene has CDR1 SNHLY and CDR2 FYNNEI. DNA for the CDR3: TGTGCCAGCAGCCCGGGACAGGGATTGGGAGAGACCCAGTACTTC. Encoded protein: CASSPGQGLGETQYF.

The chain couples TRBV19 to TRBJ2-7, with 7 bases fitting TRBD1. Germline-derived CDR1 and CDR2 are LNHDA and SQIVND (reference sequence). V lost 4 bases to trimming and J lost 6 bases; unmatched junction nucleotides: 6. The CDR3 spans 13 residues. The CDR3 DNA follows: TGTGCCAGTAGTAGCTTACAGGGGAGCGAGCAGTACTTC. Protein product: CASSSLQGSEQYF.

CDR3 nucleotides: TGTGCCAGCTCACCAGGAGGACGCCGGAACACTGAAGCTTTCTTT. Residues: CASSPGGRRNTEAFF. The chain is built from TRBV18 and TRBJ1-1, with no clear D. CDR3 size: 15 residues. Deletions cut 2 bases from V and 1 base from J, with 11 bases between. In germline, CDR1 is KGHSH, CDR2 LQKENI. Based on the CDR3 plus reference TRBV18 and TRBJ1-1, the full variable domain is NAGVMQNPRHLVRRRGQEARLRCSPMKGHSHVYWYRQLPEEGLKFMVYLQKENIIDESGMPKERFSAEFPKEGPSILRIQQVVRGDSAAYFCASSPGGRRNTEAFFGQGTRLTVV.

V usage is TRBV11-2 and J usage is TRBJ2-1; D might be TRBD2 (6 bases). Germline CDR1 SGHAT, CDR2 FQNNGV. This CDR3 contains 17 residues. Trimming took off 4 bases at V and 2 bases at J, with 18 bases between the two ends. In DNA, the CDR3 is TGTGCCAGCAGCTCCACTTACCTAGCGCCACCCTACAATGAGCAGTTCTTC. Translation gives CASSSTYLAPPYNEQFF. The full variable domain, in which reference TRBV11-2 and TRBJ2-1 provide the parts outside the CDR3, is EAGVAQSPRYKIIEKRQSVAFWCNPISGHATLYWYQQILGQGPKLLIQFQNNGVVDDSQLPKDRFSAERLKGVDSTLKIQPAKLEDSAVYLCASSSTYLAPPYNEQFFGPGTRLTVL.

The CDR3 nucleotides are TGTGCCAGCAGTGCGGGACAGTACACAGATACGCAGTATTTT. Translation: CASSAGQYTDTQYF. The V gene is TRBV28, the J gene TRBJ2-3, with D perhaps TRBD1 (7 bases). The germline V gene has CDR1 MDHEN and CDR2 SYDVKM. The CDR3 spans 14 residues. V was pared by 5 bases and J by 2 bases, with 11 bases between.

The chain recombines TRBV30 with TRBJ2-5; 8 bases line up with TRBD1. CDR1 GTSNPN and CDR2 SVGIG come from the germline V gene (reference sequence). The V gene end was trimmed by 5 bases and the J gene end by 5 bases; junction bases not matched to a gene: 10. This CDR3 region has 14 residues. The CDR3 protein is CAWGRQGLGETQYF. As DNA, the CDR3 is TGTGCCTGGGGAAGACAGGGGCTAGGTGAGACCCAGTACTTC.

This rearrangement joins TRBV2 to TRBJ2-1; 11 nucleotides align to TRBD2. Germline V gene sequence: CDR1 SNHLY, CDR2 FYNNEI. The CDR3 extends over 14 amino acids. V shed 8 bases and J 5 bases; nucleotides not matched to a gene: 5. The CDR3 reads CASDMGLADNEQFF. The CDR3 region has the DNA TGTGCCAGCGATATGGGACTAGCGGACAATGAGCAGTTCTTC.

This sequence joins TRBV18 and TRBJ2-7, with TRBD1 identical over 11 bases. The length of the CDR3 is 17 residues. Looked up from germline, CDR1 is KGHSH and CDR2 is LQKENI. J was trimmed by 1 base and V by 2 bases; bases with no gene match: 7. The CDR3 region is CASSPNPGQGDSYEQYF. CDR3 nucleotides: TGTGCCAGCTCACCAAATCCGGGACAGGGGGATTCCTACGAGCAGTACTTC.

V usage is TRBV9 and J usage is TRBJ1-3; D unresolved. Germline CDR1 SGDLS, CDR2 YYNGEE. Trimming removed 2 bases at V and 1 base at J, with 4 bases between. The CDR3 runs to 13 residues. The DNA of the CDR3 is TGTGCCAGCAGCGTTTCTTCTGGAAACACCATATATTTT. Translation gives CASSVSSGNTIYF. Filled out from reference TRBV9 and TRBJ1-3, the complete variable domain reads DSGVTQTPKHLITATGQRVTLRCSPRSGDLSVYWYQQSLDQGLQFLIQYYNGEERAKGNILERFSAQQFPDLHSELNLSSLELGDSALYFCASSVSSGNTIYFGEGSWLTVV.

This clone was seen only a few times. V usage is TRBV11-2 and J usage is TRBJ2-3; 7 nucleotides align to TRBD1. The CDR3 extends over 14 amino acids. In germline, CDR1 is SGHAT, CDR2 FQNNGV. The ends lost 1 base at V and 7 bases at J; junction bases unmatched: 5. The CDR3 DNA follows: TGTGCCAGCAGCTTAGGCGGACAGGACTATACGCAGTATTTT. Translation: CASSLGGQDYTQYF.

The chain combines TRBV11-3 with TRBJ2-1, with a tentative D call TRBD2 (6 bases). Germline loops: CDR1 SGHNT, CDR2 YENEEA. The CDR3 totals 15 residues. The ends were cut back, 4 bases at V and 0 bases at J, with 10 bases in the middle. CDR3 sequence: CASSSLEGSYNEQFF. In DNA, the CDR3 is TGTGCCAGCAGCTCACTGGAGGGCTCCTACAATGAGCAGTTCTTC.

V is TRBV19 and J is TRBJ1-5; possibly TRBD1 for D (6 bases). This CDR3 spans 13 amino acids. Per the germline V gene, CDR1 is LNHDA and CDR2 is SQIVND (reference sequence). The V end was cut by 5 bases, the J end by 7 bases, with 12 bases between. This chain's CDR3 is CASSETGGQPQHF. DNA of the CDR3: TGTGCCAGTAGTGAGACAGGTGGGCAGCCCCAGCATTTT. Supplemented by reference TRBV19 and TRBJ1-5, the full variable domain reads DGGITQSPKYLFRKEGQNVTLSCEQNLNHDAMYWYRQDPGQGLRLIYYSQIVNDFQKGDIAEGYSVSREKKESFPLTVTSAQKNPTAFYLCASSETGGQPQHFGDGTRLSIL.

The chain employs TRBV19 and TRBJ2-7, with 10 bases fitting TRBD1. Germline CDR1 LNHDA, CDR2 SQIVND (reference sequence). The junction had 4 bases not matched to a gene; V was cut back by 6 bases and J by 2 bases. This CDR3 contains 14 residues. This CDR3 reads CASSAGQGPYEQYF. The CDR3, as DNA: TGTGCCAGTAGCGCGGGACAGGGGCCCTACGAGCAGTACTTC.

The chain employs TRBV5-4 and TRBJ2-2; TRBD2 aligns across 7 bases. This CDR3 spans 16 amino acids. V gave up 5 bases and J gave up 2 bases; unmatched junction bases: 9. In germline, CDR1 is SGHNT, CDR2 YYREEE (reference sequence). CDR3 sequence reads: CASRSGTTFNTGELFF. The CDR3 DNA reads TGTGCCAGCAGGTCCGGGACTACCTTTAACACCGGGGAGCTGTTTTTT.

This clone appeared a few times. V usage is TRBV9 and J usage is TRBJ1-1; D possibly corresponds to TRBD1 (5 bases). This CDR3 is 15 amino acids long. CDR1 and CDR2 from the germline V gene are SGDLS and YYNGEE. Between the trimmed V and J ends, which lost 0 bases and 7 bases, there was a span of 16 bases. The CDR3 loop reads CASSVGPHPQGEAFF. The CDR3 DNA follows: TGTGCCAGCAGCGTAGGTCCTCACCCGCAGGGTGAAGCTTTCTTT.

The chain uses TRBV9 and TRBJ2-3, with 8 bases lining up with TRBD1. This CDR3 is 13 amino acids long. V dropped 2 bases and J dropped 6; count of bases not matched to a gene: 2. Germline values: CDR1 SGDLS, CDR2 YYNGEE. For the CDR3, the DNA is TGTGCCAGCAGCGTCCAGGGGGCGGATACGCAGTATTTT. This gives the protein CASSVQGADTQYF.

The rearrangement links TRBV5-1 to TRBJ1-3; tentative D call: TRBD1 (6 bases). CDR1 and CDR2 from the germline V gene are SGHRS and YFSETQ. CDR3 size: 17 residues. With 4 bases removed from V and 0 bases from J, the gap between germline ends came to 17 bases. The CDR3 nucleotides read TGCGCCAGCAGCCCCGTCAGGGACACGGGCTCTGGAAACACCATATATTTT. Its protein is CASSPVRDTGSGNTIYF.

The sample holds a few counts of this clone. The chain joins TRBV5-4 to TRBJ1-1; the match to TRBD1 covers 8 bases. V shed 5 bases, J shed 5 bases, and the junction held 8 bases outside the gene matches. The germline V gene encodes CDR1 SGHNT and CDR2 YYREEE (reference sequence). This CDR3 region has 14 residues. The CDR3: CASRTADRDTEAFF. The CDR3 nucleotides are TGTGCCAGCAGGACCGCGGACAGGGATACTGAAGCTTTCTTT.

A single count supports this clone. J is TRBJ2-3 and V is TRBV5-1, with TRBD2 matching 7 bases. Germline CDR1 SGHRS, CDR2 YFSETQ. J gave up 1 base and V 0 bases, and 2 bases lay outside the gene matches. The CDR3 extends over 15 amino acids. The CDR3 nucleotides read TGCGCCAGCAGCTTGGGCGGGGGAGGCACAGATACGCAGTATTTT. Amino acid sequence: CASSLGGGGTDTQYF.